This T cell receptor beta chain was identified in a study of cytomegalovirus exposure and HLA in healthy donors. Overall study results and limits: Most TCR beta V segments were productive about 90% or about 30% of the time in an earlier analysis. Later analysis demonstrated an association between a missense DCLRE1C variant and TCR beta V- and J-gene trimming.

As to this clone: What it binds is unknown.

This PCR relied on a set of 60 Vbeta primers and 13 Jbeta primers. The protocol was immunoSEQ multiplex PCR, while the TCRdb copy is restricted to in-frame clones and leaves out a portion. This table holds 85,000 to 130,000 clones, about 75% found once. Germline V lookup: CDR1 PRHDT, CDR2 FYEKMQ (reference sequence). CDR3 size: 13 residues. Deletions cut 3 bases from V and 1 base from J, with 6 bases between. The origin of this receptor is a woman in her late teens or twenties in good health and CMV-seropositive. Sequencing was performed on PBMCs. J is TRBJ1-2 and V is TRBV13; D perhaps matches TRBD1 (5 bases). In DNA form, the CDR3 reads TGTGCCAGCAGCTTGCAGGGTAACTATGGCTACACCTTC. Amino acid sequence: CASSLQGNYGYTF.